This T cell receptor (beta chain) was profiled in a study of cytomegalovirus exposure and HLA in healthy donors. The study ran its PCR with 60 Vbeta and 13 Jbeta primers. TCRdb's copy holds only in-frame clones and misses some; the assay was immunoSEQ multiplex PCR. Its listing shows 35,000 or so clones. V gave up 2 bases and J gave up 4 bases; unmatched junction bases: 6. Germline assignment: CDR1 KGHSH and CDR2 LQKENI. The CDR3 length is 16 residues. The source of this sequence is a man aged 35-49 years in good health and CMV-seropositive. What was sequenced was PBMCs. The J gene is TRBJ2-7, the V gene TRBV18; 12 nucleotides align to TRBD2. CDR3 sequence: CASSPASGRAGYEQYF. CDR3 DNA: TGTGCCAGCTCACCAGCTAGCGGGAGGGCCGGGTACGAGCAGTACTTC.